The 2 T cell receptor beta chains presented below share a single source sample, sequenced in a study of blood T cells in healthy people across ages. Alongside a J-beta primer mix, a sample-barcoded 5' primer served in a second PCR lasting roughly 6 to 11 cycles. TCRdb re-called the 5' RACE reads through MiXCR, storing one row per CDR3 protein. The sample records 650,000 to 800,000 distinct CDR3 sequences, around 42% being singletons. Sequencing was performed on blood. These receptors were obtained from a man aged 55 to 70 in good health.

This clonotype was observed a single time. V is TRBV7-9 and J is TRBJ2-7; no definite D call. The CDR3 loop spans 13 amino acids. Looked up from germline, CDR1 is SEHNR and CDR2 is FQNEAQ (reference sequence). CDR3 amino acids: CDISGETAYEQYF. The CDR3, as DNA: TGTGACATCTCCGGCGAAACCGCCTACGAGCAGTACTTC.

The table lists this clonotype with many counts. This sequence joins TRBV25-1 and TRBJ2-5; TRBD1 agrees at 7 bases. After removal of 0 bases from V and 3 bases from J, the junction contained 4 bases not matched to a gene. The CDR3 loop spans 15 amino acids. Germline V gene lookup returns CDR1 MGHDK and CDR2 SYGVNS. The CDR3 is CASSEYGTAEETQYF. The CDR3 DNA sequence: TGTGCCAGCAGTGAATACGGGACAGCAGAAGAGACCCAGTACTTC.